This T cell receptor beta chain was profiled in a study of T-cell memory formation after mild COVID-19. This clonotype has just a few counts. V shed 2 bases and J shed 1 base, with 8 bases lying between them. In germline, CDR1 is MNHNS, CDR2 SASEGT. This CDR3 spans 14 amino acids. MiXCR was run by TCRdb on the 5' RACE reads, yielding one entry per CDR3 protein. The sample yields around 510,000 distinct CDR3 sequences, about a fifth seen once. This clonotype originated in an adult woman who had mild COVID-19 (a few samples of this study predate the infection). Cell type and time point are not known. The sample consisted of PBMCs or a T cell subset sorted from them (not recorded which). V is TRBV6-1 and J is TRBJ1-1; possible D gene TRBD1, 5 bases. The CDR3 bases are TGTGCCAGCAGTGAATTGGGGACGAACACTGAAGCTTTCTTT. Protein sequence: CASSELGTNTEAFF.